This entry describes one T cell receptor beta chain. PCR involved 60 Vbeta and 13 Jbeta primers. Here immunoSEQ multiplex PCR was the method, and the copy in TCRdb shows in-frame clones only, minus some. The sample holds 130,000 or so clones, around 75% seen once. These data come from a study of cytomegalovirus exposure and HLA in healthy donors. The donors, nominally healthy at sampling, likely had unrecorded immune exposures. Trimming took 0 bases from V and 3 from J, leaving 9 bases between them. The CDR3 runs 14 residues. CDR1 and CDR2 (germline): SGHVS, FQNEAQ. The TCR sequence derives from a woman in her fifties or sixties in good health and CMV-seropositive. V gene TRBV7-8 combines with J gene TRBJ2-7; tentatively, D is TRBD1 (5 bases). The sample taken for sequencing was PBMCs. CDR3 bases: TGTGCCAGCAGCTTAGCGCGGCAGGGCTACGAGCAGTACTTC. Translation gives CASSLARQGYEQYF.